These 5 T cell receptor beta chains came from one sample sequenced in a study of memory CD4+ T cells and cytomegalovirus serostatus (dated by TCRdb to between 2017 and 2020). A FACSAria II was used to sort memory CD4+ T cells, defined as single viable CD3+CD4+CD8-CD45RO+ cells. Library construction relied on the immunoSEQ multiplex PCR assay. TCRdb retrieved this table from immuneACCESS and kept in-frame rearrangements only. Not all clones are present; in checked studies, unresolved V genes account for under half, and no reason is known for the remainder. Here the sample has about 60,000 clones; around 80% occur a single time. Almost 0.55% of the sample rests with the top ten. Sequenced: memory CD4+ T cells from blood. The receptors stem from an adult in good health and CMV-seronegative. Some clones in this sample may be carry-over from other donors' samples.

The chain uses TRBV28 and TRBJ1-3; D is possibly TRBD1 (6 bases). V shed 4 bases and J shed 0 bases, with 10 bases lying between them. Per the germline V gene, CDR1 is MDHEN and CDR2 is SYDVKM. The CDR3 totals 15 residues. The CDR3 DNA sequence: TGTGCCAGCAGTTCCGGACAGAGCTCTGGAAACACCATATATTTT. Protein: CASSSGQSSGNTIYF.

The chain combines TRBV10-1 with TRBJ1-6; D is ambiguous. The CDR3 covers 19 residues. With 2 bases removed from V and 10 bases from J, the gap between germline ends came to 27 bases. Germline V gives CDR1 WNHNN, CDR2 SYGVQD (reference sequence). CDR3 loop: CASSEPLPPGLSLKSPLHF. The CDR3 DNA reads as TGCGCCAGCAGTGAGCCGTTACCTCCGGGCCTCAGTTTGAAATCACCCCTCCACTTT.

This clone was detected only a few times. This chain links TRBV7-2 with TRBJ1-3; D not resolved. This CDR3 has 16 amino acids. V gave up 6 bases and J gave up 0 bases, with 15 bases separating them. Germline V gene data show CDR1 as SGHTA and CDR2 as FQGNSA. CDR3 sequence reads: CASSNNEAHSGNTIYF. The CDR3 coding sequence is TGTGCCAGCAGTAACAACGAGGCTCACTCTGGAAACACCATATATTTT.

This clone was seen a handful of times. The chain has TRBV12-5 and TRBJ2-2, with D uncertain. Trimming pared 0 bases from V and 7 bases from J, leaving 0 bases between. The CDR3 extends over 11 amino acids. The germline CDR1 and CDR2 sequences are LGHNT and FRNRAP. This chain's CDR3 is CASGLVGELFF. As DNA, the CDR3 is TGTGCTAGTGGTTTGGTCGGGGAGCTGTTTTTT.

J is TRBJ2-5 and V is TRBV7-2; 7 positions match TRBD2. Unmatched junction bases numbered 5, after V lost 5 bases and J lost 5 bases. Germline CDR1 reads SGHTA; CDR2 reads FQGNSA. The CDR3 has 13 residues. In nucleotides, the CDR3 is TGTGCCAGCAGCCGGACTAGTGGGGAGACCCAGTACTTC. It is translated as CASSRTSGETQYF.